This TCR beta chain was sequenced during a study of radiation and T cells in renal cell carcinoma. Study in general: Nephrectomy followed 15 Gy stereotactic body radiation by 4 weeks.

Libraries were prepared by immunoSEQ multiplex PCR; TCRdb keeps only in-frame clonotypes and omits some of them. Of 100,000 to 150,000 clones in the sample, around 80% were seen once. Regarding this clone: Antigen specificity is unknown.

Time point: blood 2 weeks post-SBRT. Described treatment: 15 Gy SBRT to primary tumor, nephrectomy 4 weeks later. Serial blood draws occurred at baseline and 2 and 4 weeks post-SBRT. Clear cell pathology was present in this patient's renal cell carcinoma. General observations from the study: In blood, top tumor clones expanded by 2 weeks, shrinking by 4.

CDR1 is SGHTA and CDR2 is FQGTGA in the germline V gene. J was trimmed by 7 bases and V by 5 bases; bases with no gene match: 11. The CDR3 spans 15 residues. This TCR was recovered from a man aged 50 or older with renal cell carcinoma. Sequences were derived from blood, sampled from a patient whose treatment included radiotherapy and nephrectomy. The chain recombines TRBV7-3 with TRBJ2-1; 7 nucleotides align to TRBD2. The CDR3 coding sequence is TGTGCCAGCAGCCCGGCGGGGGTCCATCTTAATGAGCAGTTCTTC. Its translation is CASSPAGVHLNEQFF.